The entry that follows covers one T cell receptor beta chain sequence. The antigen is not known. CDR1 LNHNV and CDR2 YYDKDF come from the germline V gene (reference sequence). There are 15 residues in the CDR3. Trimming removed 5 bases at V and 5 bases at J, with 15 bases between. These data belong to a study of cytomegalovirus exposure and HLA in healthy donors. Measured with immunoSEQ multiplex PCR; TCRdb has only the in-frame clones, and not every one. The repertoire holds 100,000 to 150,000 clones, with approximately 95% as singletons. The study's findings and limits: Among TCR sequences, most were rare, though some public TCRs appeared in many donors.

Sequences were obtained from PBMCs. The TCR was taken from a man between 18 and 29 years old in good health and CMV-seronegative. The chain joins TRBV15 to TRBJ2-2; D might be TRBD1 (5 bases). CDR3 region: CATSPLAGLTGELFF. CDR3 in DNA: TGTGCCACCAGCCCCCTTGCAGGGCTTACCGGGGAGCTGTTTTTT. The full variable domain, with the rest looked up from reference TRBV15 and TRBJ2-2, is DAMVIQNPRYQVTQFGKPVTLSCSQTLNHNVMYWYQQKSSQAPKLLFHYYDKDFNNEADTPDNFQSRRPNTSFCFLDIRSPGLGDTAMYLCATSPLAGLTGELFFGEGSRLTVL.